Each of the 9 T cell receptor beta chains below was sequenced from the same sample in a study of T cells expressing NK-cell markers. TCRdb reanalyzed the 5' RACE reads and collapses them to one entry per CDR3 protein, without DNA. This sample's table has 130,000 to 150,000 distinct CDR3 sequences. Sequencing was performed on blood T cells: a sorted CD56 or NKG2C T cell subset, CD4+ or CD8+ T cells, or bulk PBMC T cells (not recorded which). The receptors derive from a young man in good health.

Here the CDR3 reads CASSVEGRTERDQETQYF. The chain employs TRBV9 and TRBJ2-5; the D call from TCRdb, TRBD2, cannot be confirmed without DNA. The length of the CDR3 is 18 residues. Germline CDR1 reads SGDLS; CDR2 reads YYNGEE.

CDR3 in amino acids: CASSSEQIKPGELFF. The chain recombines TRBV12-3 or TRBV12-4 with TRBJ2-2; TCRdb proposes TRBD1, but this gene call is untestable without DNA. The CDR3 runs 15 residues.

The chain recombines TRBV24-1 with TRBJ2-1; the TCRdb D gene call, TRBD2, has no DNA to confirm it. The CDR3 is made up of 18 amino acids. Germline assignment: CDR1 KGHDR and CDR2 SFDVKD. The CDR3 region is CATSDLEEGGGTDNEQFF.

The chain joins TRBV5-1 to TRBJ1-2; no DNA is available, so the TRBD1 call from TCRdb remains unchecked. CDR1 and CDR2 (germline): SGHRS, YFSETQ. CDR3 length equals 15 residues. The CDR3 here is CASSLTGGLNYGYTF.

The chain combines TRBV27 with TRBJ2-3. CDR1 MNHEY and CDR2 SMNVEV come from the germline V gene (reference sequence). The CDR3 length is 12 residues. CDR3 loop: CASSRAADTQYF.

The chain is built from TRBV29-1 and TRBJ2-1; the TCRdb call, TRBD2, lacks DNA for checking. Germline V lookup: CDR1 SQVTM, CDR2 ANQGSEA. The CDR3 has 17 amino acids. The CDR3 loop is CSVEGLASGSGYNEQFF.

The chain combines TRBV9 with TRBJ2-5; TCRdb lists TRBD2, though no DNA is available to test this call. This CDR3 is 14 amino acids long. Per the germline V gene, CDR1 is SGDLS and CDR2 is YYNGEE. The CDR3 here is CASSVGEGSETQYF.

The chain carries TRBV5-1 and TRBJ2-1; the D call of TRBD2 rests on TCRdb alone, since no DNA is present to check it. This CDR3 region has 15 residues. Per the germline V gene, CDR1 is SGHRS and CDR2 is YFSETQ. Here the CDR3 reads CASSFEAGGYNEQFF. The full variable domain, completed using reference TRBV5-1 and TRBJ2-1, is KAGVTQTPRYLIKTRGQQVTLSCSPISGHRSVSWYQQTPGQGLQFLFEYFSETQRNKGNFPGRFSGRQFSNSRSEMNVSTLELGDSALYLCASSFEAGGYNEQFFGPGTRLTVL.

The chain employs TRBV4-2 and TRBJ1-1; TCRdb returns TRBD1, unconfirmable since there is no DNA. The CDR3 runs 13 residues. Germline V lookup: CDR1 LGHNA, CDR2 YNFKEQ. The CDR3 sequence is CASSHPGVAEAFF.